The rows below give T cell receptor beta chains drawn from one sample of a study of STAT3 mutations in large granular lymphocyte leukemia. Sequencing was performed with immunoSEQ multiplex PCR; in TCRdb, only in-frame clones are kept and a portion is missing. Found here are tens of thousands of clones, roughly 86% of them singletons; the top ten hold 9.5% to 15%. The sample comprised peripheral blood mononuclear cells. The source of these receptors is a man in his sixties with T-cell large granular lymphocyte leukemia. Some clones in this sample may be carry-over from other donors' samples. CDR3s include the opening cysteine and the closing phenylalanine or tryptophan. The order of the fields is J gene, V gene, CDR3 length, CDR3 protein.

>TRBJ2-5|TRBV10-3|13
CAISVSSQETQYF
>TRBJ2-5|TRBV30|12
CAWSTGRETQYF
>TRBJ2-3|TRBV28|12
CATTKGRDTQYF
>TRBJ2-3|TRBV5-1|17
CASSPTSGLLRTDTQYF
>TRBJ1-2|TRBV6-5|15
CASSLRQGANYGYTF
>TRBJ2-2|TRBV6-5|15
CASSYSLGRSGELFF
>TRBJ2-2|TRBV30|16
CAWSVPSGRNTGELFF
>TRBJ1-4|TRBV19|14
CASSPMRGDEKLFF
>TRBJ2-7|TRBV18|13
CASSGSVPYEQYF
>TRBJ1-5|TRBV5-5|16
CASSAGQGDFGQPQHF
>TRBJ1-6|TRBV7-9|16
CASSPRTGPFDSPLHF
>TRBJ1-5|TRBV6-1|14
CASSEGQGGQPQHF